The 23 T cell receptor beta chains below come from one sample, sequenced in a study of CD8 T cells in Susac syndrome. It was with random hexamers that roughly 0.5 to 1 ug RNA was reverse transcribed. TCRdb processed the immunoSEQ multiplex PCR reads anew with MiXCR; each CDR3 protein has one entry. The data show about 300,000 distinct CDR3 sequences, roughly 90% seen once. The sequenced sample was CD8+ T cells from PBMCs. All receptors derive from a human donor with multiple sclerosis.

The chain links TRBV5-1 to TRBJ1-1; D is unclear. The CDR3 is 14 residues long. The V and J ends lost 5 bases and 4 bases respectively, with 15 bases between them. Germline loops: CDR1 SGHRS, CDR2 YFSETQ. This CDR3 reads CASSPLGIGTEAFF. The CDR3 bases are TGCGCCAGCAGTCCTCTCGGGATCGGCACTGAAGCTTTCTTT.

This clonotype was observed a single time. The chain has TRBV6-6 and TRBJ1-6; D is unresolved. CDR1 MNHNY and CDR2 SVGAGI come from the germline V gene (reference sequence). V lost 7 bases to trimming and J lost 6 bases, with 13 bases between them. The CDR3 runs to 14 residues. The DNA for the CDR3 is TGTGCCAGCACGTTAGAGAAATTTAATTCACCCCTCCACTTT. It yields the protein CASTLEKFNSPLHF.

The rearrangement joins TRBV13 to TRBJ2-7; D ambiguous. The V end was cut by 7 bases, the J end by 0 bases, with 10 bases between. Per the germline V gene, CDR1 is PRHDT and CDR2 is FYEKMQ (reference sequence). The CDR3 covers 13 residues. CDR3 amino acids: CASTRTFSYEQYF. As DNA, the CDR3 is TGTGCCAGCACGCGTACGTTCTCCTACGAGCAGTACTTC.

V gene TRBV30 combines with J gene TRBJ2-1; TRBD1 matches 7 bases. This CDR3 contains 13 residues. J gave up 8 bases and V 4 bases, and 8 bases lay outside the gene matches. Germline lookup yields CDR1 GTSNPN and CDR2 SVGIG (reference sequence). This chain's CDR3 is CAWTSTGVHEQFF. The CDR3 nucleotides read TGTGCCTGGACCTCAACAGGGGTCCATGAGCAGTTCTTC.

The chain combines TRBV9 with TRBJ2-3; D is possibly TRBD2 (6 bases). Looked up from germline, CDR1 is SGDLS and CDR2 is YYNGEE. With 4 bases removed from V and 1 base from J, the gap between germline ends came to 13 bases. CDR3 length: 15 amino acids. CDR3 region: CASSPEGGGTDTQYF. The CDR3, as DNA: TGTGCCAGCAGCCCCGAGGGCGGGGGCACAGATACGCAGTATTTT.

The rearrangement links TRBV20-1 to TRBJ1-1; D is perhaps TRBD1 (5 bases). There are 15 residues in the CDR3. Germline-derived CDR1 and CDR2 are DFQATT and SNEGSKA (reference sequence). V gave up 3 bases and J gave up 5 bases, with 19 bases separating them. In DNA form, the CDR3 reads TGCAGTGCTAGTCGCTCCCGGATACCAGGGACTGAAGCTTTCTTT. This gives the protein CSASRSRIPGTEAFF.

The rearrangement links TRBV10-3 to TRBJ2-3; 8 bases agree with TRBD1. This CDR3 is 14 amino acids long. Losses at the gene ends were 4 bases for V and 2 bases for J; bases not matched to a gene: 2. Germline CDR1 reads ENHRY; CDR2 reads SYGVKD. The DNA of the CDR3 is TGTGCCATCAGTGGGACAGGGACCACAGATACGCAGTATTTT. It specifies CAISGTGTTDTQYF.

V usage is TRBV6-2 or TRBV6-3 and J usage is TRBJ2-7; 10 bases agree with TRBD2. The junction had 3 bases not matched to a gene; V was cut back by 2 bases and J by 5 bases. CDR1 is MNHEY and CDR2 is SVGEGT in the germline V gene. This CDR3 contains 14 residues. DNA of the CDR3: TGTGCCAGCAGTTACGGGCTAGCGGGAGACGAGCAGTACTTC. It codes for CASSYGLAGDEQYF.

This chain uses TRBV5-4 with TRBJ2-7; TRBD1 is a possible D gene (5 bases). The CDR3 runs 14 residues. Germline V gives CDR1 SGHNT, CDR2 YYREEE (reference sequence). Trimming stripped 2 bases from V and 2 bases from J, with 11 bases between. For the CDR3, the DNA is TGTGCCAGCAGCTTTGCTGGGGCGGCCTACGAGCAGTACTTC. Its protein is CASSFAGAAYEQYF. Looking up the rest from reference TRBV5-4 and TRBJ2-7 gives the full variable domain: ETGVTQSPTHLIKTRGQQVTLRCSSQSGHNTVSWYQQALGQGPQFIFQYYREEENGRGNFPPRFSGLQFPNYSSELNVNALELDDSALYLCASSFAGAAYEQYFGPGTRLTVT.

This rearrangement joins TRBV5-4 to TRBJ2-2; tentatively, D is TRBD1 (6 bases). Looked up from germline, CDR1 is SGHNT and CDR2 is YYREEE (reference sequence). Deletions cut 4 bases from V and 1 base from J, with 14 bases between. The CDR3 has 16 residues. The DNA of the CDR3 is TGTGCCAGCAGCCCGAGGGGGACCTTGAACACCGGGGAGCTGTTTTTT. Protein product: CASSPRGTLNTGELFF.

The rearrangement uses TRBV6-1 and TRBJ1-1; D might be TRBD1 (5 bases). V lost 2 bases and J 2 bases, leaving 18 bases between the germline ends. This CDR3 has 17 amino acids. Germline V CDR1 and CDR2: MNHNS, SASEGT. Here the CDR3 DNA reads TGTGCCAGCAGTGAAATGAGGGGCGGACACCTAAACACTGAAGCTTTCTTT. This sequence encodes CASSEMRGGHLNTEAFF.

The chain uses TRBV20-1 and TRBJ1-2; D gene uncertain. V was shortened by 3 bases and J by 3 bases, with 5 bases between the two germline ends. The CDR3 covers 11 residues. CDR1 and CDR2 from the germline V gene are DFQATT and SNEGSKA (reference sequence). CDR3 region: CSASSDYGYTF. The CDR3 bases are TGCAGTGCTAGTAGCGACTATGGCTACACCTTC.

The gene calls are TRBV7-9 and TRBJ2-1, with D perhaps given as TRBD1 or TRBD2 (6 bases each). The V gene's germline CDR1 is SEHNR and CDR2 FQNEAQ (reference sequence). This CDR3 has 14 residues. Trimming took 4 bases from V and 5 from J, leaving 12 bases between them. The CDR3: CASSYRGANNEQFF. The CDR3, as DNA: TGTGCCAGCAGCTATAGGGGGGCCAACAATGAGCAGTTCTTC. Full variable domain (outside the CDR3, taken from reference TRBV7-9 and TRBJ2-1): DTGVSQNPRHKITKRGQNVTFRCDPISEHNRLYWYRQTLGQGPEFLTYFQNEAQLEKSRLLSDRFSAERPKGSFSTLEIQRTEQGDSAMYLCASSYRGANNEQFFGPGTRLTVL.

The gene calls are TRBV6-5 and TRBJ1-4; D unresolved. Germline lookup yields CDR1 MNHEY and CDR2 SVGAGI. The CDR3 is 14 amino acids. Trimming removed 4 bases at V and 0 bases at J, with 6 bases between. DNA of the CDR3: TGTGCCAGCAGTTCACACGCAACTAATGAAAAACTGTTTTTT. This encodes CASSSHATNEKLFF.

J is TRBJ2-7 and V is TRBV4-3; 8 bases fit TRBD2. Germline V gene data show CDR1 as LGHNA and CDR2 as YSLEER. V trimming: 4 bases; J trimming: 9 bases; junction bases outside the gene matches: 14. CDR3 length equals 15 residues. As DNA, the CDR3 is TGCGCCAGCAGCCTCTCGCGGGGGGACGCGGGGGGGCAGTACTTC. The encoded protein is CASSLSRGDAGGQYF.

V is TRBV20-1 and J is TRBJ1-1; no reliable D call. The CDR3 has 10 residues. Trimming took 5 bases from V and 5 from J, leaving 6 bases between them. Per germline, CDR1 DFQATT and CDR2 SNEGSKA (reference sequence). The CDR3 region is CSAGRTEAFF. The CDR3 nucleotides are TGCAGTGCTGGGAGAACTGAAGCTTTCTTT.

The V and J genes are TRBV12-3 or TRBV12-4 and TRBJ2-5, with D hard to call. Trimming took off 5 bases at V and 1 base at J, with 11 bases between the two ends. The CDR3 runs 14 residues. The CDR3 DNA follows: TGTGCCAGCAGTCCACTCGGAAGCCAAGAGACCCAGTACTTC. It translates to CASSPLGSQETQYF.

The V gene is TRBV15, the J gene TRBJ1-1; D might be TRBD1 (6 bases). V was cut by 3 bases and J by 1 base, with 12 bases left in between. The CDR3 is 15 amino acids. Germline CDR1 and CDR2: LNHNV and YYDKDF (reference sequence). The CDR3 here is CATSRQQGANTEAFF. The CDR3 nucleotides are TGTGCCACCAGCAGGCAACAGGGAGCGAACACTGAAGCTTTCTTT.

The gene calls are TRBV4-2 and TRBJ2-7, with D possibly being TRBD2 (5 bases). The CDR3 contains 17 residues. Germline lookup yields CDR1 LGHNA and CDR2 YNFKEQ. The V end was cut by 1 base, the J end by 1 base, with 17 bases between. The CDR3 DNA reads as TGTGCCAGCAGCCAAGGTGAGGAGACTATGGCTTCCTACGAGCAGTACTTC. Its protein product is CASSQGEETMASYEQYF.

In DNA, the CDR3 is TGTGCCAGCAGCGTAGGGTTGCAGGGAGCTAACTATGGCTACACCTTC. It specifies CASSVGLQGANYGYTF. The V and J genes are TRBV9 and TRBJ1-2, with a possible D match to TRBD1 (5 bases). Germline V CDR1 and CDR2: SGDLS, YYNGEE. The V end was cut by 0 bases, the J end by 0 bases, with 12 bases between. The length of the CDR3 is 16 residues.

The chain has TRBV6-2 or TRBV6-3 and TRBJ2-7, with 7 bases fitting TRBD2. The J segment lost 4 bases and the V segment lost 6 bases, leaving 21 bases of the junction unmatched. The germline CDR1 and CDR2 sequences are MNHEY and SVGEGT. The CDR3 covers 18 residues. CDR3 in amino acids: CASSRAGWFYGGSYEQYF. CDR3 DNA sequence: TGTGCCAGCAGCAGAGCGGGATGGTTCTACGGGGGGTCATACGAGCAGTACTTC.

The genes are TRBV28 and TRBJ2-7; D may match TRBD1 or TRBD2 (5 bases each). V lost 4 bases to trimming and J lost 5 bases, with 12 bases between them. CDR1 and CDR2 from the germline V gene are MDHEN and SYDVKM. This CDR3 region has 13 residues. The CDR3 loop is CASSSGPLDEQYF. The DNA of the CDR3 is TGTGCCAGCAGTTCGGGACCCCTCGACGAGCAGTACTTC.

The V call is TRBV29-1, the J call TRBJ2-7; 13 bases are a match to TRBD2. The CDR3 length is 15 residues. Germline V gene data show CDR1 as SQVTM and CDR2 as ANQGSEA. The J segment lost 2 bases and the V segment lost 7 bases, leaving 8 bases of the junction unmatched. The CDR3 here is CSASGTSGMTYEQYF. DNA of the CDR3: TGCAGCGCCTCCGGGACTAGCGGGATGACCTACGAGCAGTACTTC.